Following are 29 T cell receptor beta chains from one sample sequenced in a study of Graves' ophthalmopathy and Graves' hyperthyroidism. For repertoire sequencing, the TCR beta CDR3 regions were amplified from RNA transcripts. Second-round multiplex PCR came after first-round RT-PCR with HTBI primers. TCRdb redid the calling of the multiplex PCR reads with MiXCR, one entry per CDR3 protein. The sample has 300,000 to 400,000 distinct CDR3 sequences, 15% to 20% seen once; the top ten hold 12%. Input material: peripheral blood. The receptors were sampled from an adult man with Graves' ophthalmopathy.

The sample holds many counts of this clonotype. The genes are TRBV27 and TRBJ2-7, with TRBD2 matching over 7 bases. After removal of 2 bases from V and 3 bases from J, the junction contained 7 bases not matched to a gene. Germline V gene sequence: CDR1 MNHEY, CDR2 SMNVEV (reference sequence). CDR3 length equals 15 residues. Here the CDR3 reads CASSLVVGRGYEQYF. CDR3 in DNA: TGTGCCAGCAGTTTAGTCGTGGGGAGGGGCTACGAGCAGTACTTC.

This clonotype was picked up a small number of times. This sequence joins TRBV5-4 and TRBJ1-6; TRBD1 aligns across 8 bases. This CDR3 comprises 18 residues. CDR1 and CDR2 (germline): SGHNT, YYREEE (reference sequence). Unmatched junction bases numbered 15, after V lost 3 bases and J lost 7 bases. The CDR3 coding sequence is TGTGCCAGCAGCTCGGGACAGGCTACCTCATTGAGCAATTCACCCCTCCACTTT. Protein product: CASSSGQATSLSNSPLHF.

In its sample, this clonotype was seen many times. This chain connects TRBV4-2 to TRBJ1-1; 8 nucleotides align to TRBD1. V trimming: 0 bases; J trimming: 5 bases; junction bases outside the gene matches: 5. From germline, CDR1 is LGHNA and CDR2 YNFKEQ. The CDR3 length is 15 residues. Here the CDR3 reads CASSQDARGRTEAFF. In DNA form, the CDR3 reads TGTGCCAGCAGCCAAGATGCCAGGGGGCGGACTGAAGCTTTCTTT.

This clonotype was observed at least ten times. The rearrangement uses TRBV7-8 and TRBJ2-7; D unclear. CDR1 is SGHVS, CDR2 FQNEAQ, per germline. This CDR3 has 16 residues. V lost 5 bases and J lost 0, with 17 bases in between. CDR3 region: CASSPTLNSGSYEQYF. Written as DNA, the CDR3 is TGTGCCAGCAGCCCAACGCTGAACTCCGGCTCCTACGAGCAGTACTTC. Variable domain in full (rest from reference TRBV7-8 and TRBJ2-7): GAGVSQSPRYKVAKRGQDVALRCDPISGHVSLFWYQQALGQGPEFLTYFQNEAQLDKSGLPSDRFFAERPEGSVSTLKIQRTQQEDSAVYLCASSPTLNSGSYEQYFGPGTRLTVT.

This clonotype was seen ten or more times. The chain has TRBV12-3 or TRBV12-4 and TRBJ2-2; TRBD1 might be the D (6 bases). The ends were cut back, 2 bases at V and 4 bases at J, with 8 bases in the middle. The CDR3 loop spans 14 amino acids. The DNA of the CDR3 is TGTGCCAGCAGTTTATCAGGGGTCACCGGGGAGCTGTTTTTT. This gives the protein CASSLSGVTGELFF.

The chain links TRBV12-3 or TRBV12-4 to TRBJ1-5; TRBD1 matches at 10 bases. With 4 bases clipped from V and 1 base from J, the junction kept 4 bases outside the gene matches. This CDR3 comprises 16 residues. For the CDR3, the DNA is TGTGCCAGCAGTTCCGGGACAGGGGAAAGCAATCAGCCCCAGCATTTT. Its translation: CASSSGTGESNQPQHF.

This clonotype came up many times. CDR3 DNA sequence: TGTGCCAGCAGCCAAGCAGACTCGAACACTGAAGCTTTCTTT. This sequence encodes CASSQADSNTEAFF. V usage is TRBV3-1 and J usage is TRBJ1-1; D uncertain. Germline loops: CDR1 LGHDT, CDR2 YNNKEL (reference sequence). The CDR3 length is 14 residues. V lost 1 base to trimming and J lost 1 base, with 7 bases between them.

This clonotype was detected ten times or more. This chain joins TRBV6-5 and TRBJ2-7, with D perhaps matching TRBD1 (6 bases). V shed 6 bases and J shed 5 bases, with 17 bases lying between them. Germline V lookup: CDR1 MNHEY, CDR2 SVGAGI. This CDR3 region has 14 residues. CDR3 sequence: CASSPMLGQDEQYF. In DNA, the CDR3 is TGTGCCAGCAGCCCTATGCTGGGACAAGACGAGCAGTACTTC.

In this sample, this clonotype turned up many times. An end of the junction does not agree with germline; a read error may underlie this. This chain joins TRBV7-7 and TRBJ1-5, with D unresolved. The CDR3 runs 13 residues. Germline loops: CDR1 SSHAT, CDR2 FNYEAQ (reference sequence). CDR3 sequence: CASSLAADQPQHF. Here the CDR3 DNA reads TGTGCTAGCAGCTTAGCGGCAGATCAGCCCCAGCATTTT.

As for this clonotype: The junction does not match germline at one end; this may be a read error. The rearrangement uses TRBV5-1 and TRBJ2-7, with TRBD1 matching 7 bases. The CDR3 has 16 amino acids. From germline, CDR1 is SGHRS and CDR2 YFSETQ. The CDR3 reads CASSLGSATGAGEQSF. The CDR3 DNA reads TGCGCCAGCAGCTTGGGGTCCGCAACAGGGGCTGGCGAGCAGTCCTTC.

This clonotype occurred many times. The chain is built from TRBV20-1 and TRBJ1-1; D is perhaps TRBD1 (5 bases). Germline assignment: CDR1 DFQATT and CDR2 SNEGSKA (reference sequence). Trimming took off 6 bases at V and 1 base at J, with 9 bases between the two ends. This CDR3 contains 12 residues. CDR3 region: CSAAGQNTEAFF. The CDR3 DNA sequence: TGCAGTGCCGCCGGACAGAACACTGAAGCTTTCTTT.

The table lists this clonotype with a few counts. It may be a read error: a sequence one base away is much more abundant. The rearrangement joins TRBV4-1 to TRBJ1-2, with D unresolved. CDR1 MGHRA and CDR2 YSYEKL come from the germline V gene. This CDR3 contains 16 residues. Here the CDR3 reads CASSQDLRVAIYGCTF. The CDR3, as DNA: TGCGCCAGCAGCCAAGATCTCCGGGTCGCCATTTATGGCTGCACCTTC.

This clonotype has ten or more counts. The chain uses TRBV5-6 and TRBJ1-2; the D gene is possibly TRBD1 (6 bases). The CDR3 runs to 15 residues. Germline assignment: CDR1 SGHDT and CDR2 YYEEEE. V was shortened by 2 bases and J by 4 bases, with 15 bases between the two germline ends. CDR3 amino acids: CASSFRGRSSYGYTF. CDR3 DNA: TGTGCCAGCAGCTTCAGGGGCCGCTCCTCCTATGGCTACACCTTC.

This clonotype has a count of ten or more. The chain carries TRBV7-2 and TRBJ1-2; unclear D gene. V was clipped by 8 bases and J by 6 bases, with 7 bases between them. Germline CDR1 and CDR2: SGHTA and FQGNSA. The CDR3 runs to 10 residues. CDR3: CASGRNGYTF. In nucleotides, the CDR3 is TGTGCCAGCGGAAGGAATGGCTACACCTTC.

In this sample, this clonotype turned up a few times. The J gene is TRBJ2-7, the V gene TRBV6-2 or TRBV6-3; D is unclear. This CDR3 is built from 13 residues. V dropped 2 bases and J dropped 4 bases, with 9 bases sitting between them. Germline lookup yields CDR1 MNHEY and CDR2 SVGEGT. The DNA for the CDR3 is TGTGCCAGCAGTTACCAGCCCACTTACGAGCAGTACTTC. It codes for CASSYQPTYEQYF.

There are many counts of this clonotype. This chain uses TRBV12-3 or TRBV12-4 with TRBJ1-6, with unresolved D. Trimming removed 5 bases at V and 9 bases at J, with 8 bases between. The CDR3 is 12 residues long. The CDR3 coding sequence is TGTGCCAGCAGTGCTGGGCTTTCACCCCTCCACTTT. Protein sequence: CASSAGLSPLHF.

This clonotype came up many times. A single base separates this from a much larger clone, so it may be a read error. This chain joins TRBV2 and TRBJ2-5; D not certain. This CDR3 region has 14 residues. CDR1 and CDR2 (germline): SNHLY, FYNNEI. V lost 7 bases and J lost 4, with 16 bases in between. CDR3 bases: TGTGCCAGCACCCTGACAAGGATCGGAGAGACCCAGTACTTC. Translating it yields CASTLTRIGETQYF.

This clonotype was recorded many times. The gene calls are TRBV11-2 and TRBJ2-7; D is unclear. The CDR3 is 16 residues long. V was cut by 1 base and J by 4 bases, with 17 bases left in between. The V gene's germline CDR1 is SGHAT and CDR2 FQNNGV. CDR3 amino acids: CASSLVGSRLGYEQYF. CDR3 coding DNA: TGTGCCAGCAGCTTAGTGGGGTCTAGACTGGGGTACGAGCAGTACTTC.

This clonotype was observed many times. The CDR3 sequence: CASSQTGGGTEAFF. CDR3 coding DNA: TGCGCCAGCAGCCAGACAGGGGGCGGCACTGAAGCTTTCTTT. The V gene is TRBV4-1, the J gene TRBJ1-1; 10 nucleotides line up with TRBD1. Trimming took 3 bases from V and 4 from J; bases not matched to a gene: 2. Germline values: CDR1 MGHRA, CDR2 YSYEKL. This CDR3 is 14 amino acids long.

The chain links TRBV4-2 to TRBJ2-2; 8 positions match TRBD1. Unmatched junction bases numbered 6, after V lost 1 base and J lost 5 bases. The CDR3 has 16 amino acids. From germline, CDR1 is LGHNA and CDR2 YNFKEQ. CDR3 coding DNA: TGTGCCAGCAGCCAAGCAGACAGGGGTATAACCGGGGAGCTGTTTTTT. Its translation is CASSQADRGITGELFF.

This chain joins TRBV20-1 and TRBJ2-7; no reliable D call. The CDR3 is made up of 14 amino acids. V was trimmed by 0 bases and J by 1 base, leaving 10 bases between them. Germline values: CDR1 DFQATT, CDR2 SNEGSKA (reference sequence). The CDR3 coding sequence is TGCAGTGCTAGAGATCCGCCCAGTTCCTACGAGCAGTACTTC. It translates to CSARDPPSSYEQYF.

There are many counts of this clonotype. The chain has TRBV5-1 and TRBJ1-2; 8 positions agree with TRBD1. Germline V gene data show CDR1 as SGHRS and CDR2 as YFSETQ. The V and J ends lost 3 bases and 0 bases, in that order; junction bases with no gene match: 4. The length of the CDR3 is 15 residues. Here the CDR3 reads CASSWGTGANYGYTF. The CDR3 bases are TGCGCCAGCAGCTGGGGGACAGGAGCTAACTATGGCTACACCTTC.

This clonotype was seen repeatedly, ten times or more. The V call is TRBV2, the J call TRBJ2-5; D may correspond to TRBD1 or TRBD2 (5 bases each). The CDR3 consists of 13 residues. Trimming cost V 4 bases and J 3 bases, with 9 bases left between them. Germline V lookup: CDR1 SNHLY, CDR2 FYNNEI. As DNA, the CDR3 is TGTGCCAGCAGTGGGGACCGCGAAGAGACCCAGTACTTC. Protein: CASSGDREETQYF.

This clonotype was seen at least ten times. The gene calls are TRBV2 and TRBJ2-7; D may be TRBD1 (5 bases). There are 13 residues in the CDR3. Germline V gene data show CDR1 as SNHLY and CDR2 as FYNNEI. Trimming removed 6 bases from V and 5 bases from J, with 14 bases in between. CDR3 bases: TGTGCCAGCAGCGCTCAGGGTATCGACGAGCAGTACTTC. Amino acid sequence: CASSAQGIDEQYF. The variable domain in full, with the rest retrieved from reference TRBV2 and TRBJ2-7, is EPEVTQTPSHQVTQMGQEVILRCVPISNHLYFYWYRQILGQKVEFLVSFYNNEISEKSEIFDDQFSVERPDGSNFTLKIRSTKLEDSAMYFCASSAQGIDEQYFGPGTRLTVT.

V gene TRBV6-1 combines with J gene TRBJ2-5; D ambiguous. The V end was cut by 4 bases, the J end by 4 bases, with 10 bases between. Germline V gives CDR1 MNHNS, CDR2 SASEGT. The CDR3 spans 13 residues. CDR3 coding DNA: TGTGCCAGCAGTGGGTCAGAGAGAGAGACCCAGTACTTC. It encodes CASSGSERETQYF.

This clonotype was counted at least ten times. This chain links TRBV29-1 with TRBJ2-4, with D possibly matching TRBD2 (6 bases). The CDR3 contains 11 residues. V lost 6 bases and J 7 bases, leaving 10 bases between the germline ends. The germline V gene encodes CDR1 SQVTM and CDR2 ANQGSEA. The DNA of the CDR3 is TGCAGCGTGCGGGATGGGAACATTCAGTACTTC. Protein sequence: CSVRDGNIQYF. Full variable domain (remainder filled in from reference TRBV29-1 and TRBJ2-4): SAVISQKPSRDICQRGTSLTIQCQVDSQVTMMFWYRQQPGQSLTLIATANQGSEATYESGFVIDKFPISRPNLTFSTLTVSNMSPEDSSIYLCSVRDGNIQYFGAGTRLSVL.

The count of this clonotype is one. The junction and the germline gene differ at one end; a read error may be behind it. This sequence joins TRBV27 and TRBJ1-3, with D unresolved. Looked up from germline, CDR1 is MNHEY and CDR2 is SMNVEV (reference sequence). This CDR3 comprises 17 residues. The CDR3 loop reads CASSDAGPNRPGNTIFF. The CDR3 coding sequence is TGTGCCAGCAGTGACGCAGGCCCCAATCGTCCTGGAAACACCATATTTTTT.

The table lists this clonotype with many counts. CDR3 sequence (DNA): TGTGCCAGCAGTATTGGGACCACGGGGGGCTACACCTTC. It yields the protein CASSIGTTGGYTF. The chain is built from TRBV6-5 and TRBJ1-2; a weak D match, TRBD1 (5 bases). The CDR3 is 13 amino acids. Looked up from germline, CDR1 is MNHEY and CDR2 is SVGAGI. V was shortened by 5 bases and J by 8 bases, with 15 bases between the two germline ends.

This clonotype came up many times. This chain uses TRBV6-5 with TRBJ1-1; 7 positions match TRBD1. V lost 2 bases to trimming and J lost 8 bases; unmatched junction nucleotides: 11. The CDR3 is 15 residues long. Germline CDR1 and CDR2: MNHEY and SVGAGI. The CDR3 nucleotides are TGTGCCAGCAGTTACAGCAGGGGGGGATCCGGGGAAGCTTTCTTT. The encoded protein is CASSYSRGGSGEAFF.